These 5 T cell receptor beta chains originate from one sample sequenced in a study of blood T cell repertoires in COVID-19. The data were produced by immunoSEQ multiplex PCR, yet TCRdb's version contains in-frame clones alone and is incomplete. The table shows about 100,000 clones, with about four fifths occurring only once. The sequenced material came from peripheral blood. These receptors were taken from a human donor in a cohort sampled during active COVID-19.

The gene calls are TRBV19 and TRBJ2-5; D call uncertain. This CDR3 region has 13 residues. Germline loops: CDR1 LNHDA, CDR2 SQIVND (reference sequence). Trimming stripped 5 bases from V and 1 base from J, with 8 bases between. This CDR3 reads CASSALVQETQYF. For the CDR3, the DNA is TGTGCCAGTAGTGCACTGGTCCAAGAGACCCAGTACTTC.

The genes are TRBV4-3 and TRBJ2-7; TRBD1 might be the D (6 bases). The CDR3 covers 15 residues. V gave up 0 bases and J gave up 3 bases, with 12 bases separating them. Germline CDR1 is LGHNA and CDR2 is YSLEER. The CDR3 loop is CASSQDLGRGYEQYF. CDR3 DNA: TGCGCCAGCAGCCAAGATCTCGGCAGGGGCTACGAGCAGTACTTC.

The CDR3 nucleotides are TGCGCCAGCAGCCAAGATCGTAGAGGCCGCGGGGGGCCACAGTATTTT. Translation: CASSQDRRGRGGPQYF. The genes are TRBV4-3 and TRBJ2-3; TRBD2 matches 8 bases. In germline, CDR1 is LGHNA, CDR2 YSLEER. V lost 0 bases and J lost 12; bases outside the gene matches: 14. The length of the CDR3 is 16 residues.

This chain links TRBV11-2 with TRBJ2-7; 7 bases match TRBD2. Germline CDR1 and CDR2: SGHAT and FQNNGV. CDR3 length: 15 residues. Trimming at V came to 3 bases and at J to 0 bases, leaving 5 bases not matched to a gene. The CDR3 nucleotides are TGTGCCAGCAGCTTCGGCCTAGCGGTCTCCTACGAGCAGTACTTC. Its protein product is CASSFGLAVSYEQYF.

This clone was seen once. V gene TRBV5-6 combines with J gene TRBJ1-4, with unresolved D. This CDR3 spans 14 amino acids. The V end was cut by 4 bases, the J end by 4 bases, with 11 bases between. Looked up from germline, CDR1 is SGHDT and CDR2 is YYEEEE. The DNA of the CDR3 is TGTGCCAGCAGCAGGACTGACCTTAATGAAAAACTGTTTTTT. Protein sequence: CASSRTDLNEKLFF.